The 7 T cell receptor beta chains listed next were all sequenced from one sample in a study of blood T cell repertoires in COVID-19. The protocol was immunoSEQ multiplex PCR, while the TCRdb copy is restricted to in-frame clones and leaves out a portion. Among about 210,000 clones, approximately 78% were seen once, and the ten largest hold about 4.8%. Sequencing was done on a sample of peripheral blood. Source of these receptors: a woman aged 70-85 years with COVID-19, enrolled during active disease.

V is TRBV6-1 and J is TRBJ1-2, with D uncertain. Germline CDR1 is MNHNS and CDR2 is SASEGT. Trimming removed 2 bases from V and 4 bases from J, with 17 bases in between. The CDR3 has 16 residues. The CDR3 is CASSESPPRSVYGYTF. CDR3 DNA: TGTGCCAGCAGTGAATCTCCCCCCAGGTCCGTCTATGGCTACACCTTC.

The chain carries TRBV5-1 and TRBJ2-7, with 11 bases that match TRBD2. V trimming: 0 bases; J trimming: 3 bases; junction bases outside the gene matches: 8. The V gene's germline CDR1 is SGHRS and CDR2 YFSETQ. This CDR3 is built from 17 residues. CDR3 loop: CASSLEPLAGGRYEQYF. The CDR3 DNA reads TGCGCCAGCAGCTTGGAACCTCTAGCGGGAGGCCGCTACGAGCAGTACTTC. Filled out from reference TRBV5-1 and TRBJ2-7, the complete variable domain reads KAGVTQTPRYLIKTRGQQVTLSCSPISGHRSVSWYQQTPGQGLQFLFEYFSETQRNKGNFPGRFSGRQFSNSRSEMNVSTLELGDSALYLCASSLEPLAGGRYEQYFGPGTRLTVT.

CDR3 nucleotides: TGTGCCAGCAGTCGATCTCCGGGCCCCGGGGGACGGTCACCCCTCCACTTT. Amino acid sequence: CASSRSPGPGGRSPLHF. The gene calls are TRBV27 and TRBJ1-6; D might be TRBD1 (5 bases). Per germline, CDR1 MNHEY and CDR2 SMNVEV (reference sequence). There are 17 residues in the CDR3. V was cut by 5 bases and J by 10 bases, with 24 bases left in between.

This clone has just a few counts. The rearrangement uses TRBV7-2 and TRBJ2-3; 11 bases are a match to TRBD2. From germline, CDR1 is SGHTA and CDR2 FQGNSA. This CDR3 contains 18 residues. With V trimmed by 1 base and J by 0 bases, 6 bases remained unmatched. The CDR3, as DNA: TGTGCCAGCAGCTTAGGTAGCGGGAGGGGGCCTAGCACAGATACGCAGTATTTT. Amino acids: CASSLGSGRGPSTDTQYF.

This clone was counted only a few times. This CDR3 is CASSLGAPALNTEAFF. CDR3 coding DNA: TGTGCCAGCAGTTTAGGGGCTCCAGCCCTGAACACTGAAGCTTTCTTT. The chain recombines TRBV27 with TRBJ1-1; TRBD1 is a possible D gene (5 bases). V was cut by 2 bases and J by 0 bases, with 13 bases left in between. Germline V gene sequence: CDR1 MNHEY, CDR2 SMNVEV (reference sequence). This CDR3 contains 16 residues.

This rearrangement joins TRBV10-1 to TRBJ2-5; 10 nucleotides line up with TRBD1. This CDR3 has 16 amino acids. Germline CDR1 WNHNN, CDR2 SYGVQD (reference sequence). V lost 0 bases and J lost 4; bases outside the gene matches: 5. CDR3 region: CASSESAGQGGETQYF. DNA of the CDR3: TGCGCCAGCAGTGAGTCGGCCGGACAGGGGGGAGAGACCCAGTACTTC.

This chain uses TRBV15 with TRBJ2-6; 9 positions agree with TRBD1. The V gene's germline CDR1 is LNHNV and CDR2 YYDKDF (reference sequence). Trimming cost V 8 bases and J 0 bases; bases outside gene matches: 5. The CDR3 has 16 residues. The CDR3 DNA is TGTGCCACCGAAGGACAGGGGATCTCTGGGGCCAACGTCCTGACTTTC. Translating it yields CATEGQGISGANVLTF.